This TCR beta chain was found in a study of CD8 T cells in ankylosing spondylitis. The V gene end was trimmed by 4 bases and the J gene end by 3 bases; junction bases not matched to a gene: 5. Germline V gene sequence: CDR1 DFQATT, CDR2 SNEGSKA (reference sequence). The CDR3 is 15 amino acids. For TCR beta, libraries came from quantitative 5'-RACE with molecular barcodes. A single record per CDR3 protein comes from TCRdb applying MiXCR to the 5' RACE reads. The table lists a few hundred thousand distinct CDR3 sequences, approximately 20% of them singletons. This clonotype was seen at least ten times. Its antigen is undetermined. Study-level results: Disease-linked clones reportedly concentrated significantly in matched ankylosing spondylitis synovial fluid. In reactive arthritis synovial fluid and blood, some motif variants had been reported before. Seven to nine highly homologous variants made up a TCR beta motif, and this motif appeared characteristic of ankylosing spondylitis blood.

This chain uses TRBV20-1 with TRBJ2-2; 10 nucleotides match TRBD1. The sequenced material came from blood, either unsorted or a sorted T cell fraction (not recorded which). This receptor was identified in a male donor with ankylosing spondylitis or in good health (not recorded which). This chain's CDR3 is CSATPGQGYTGELFF. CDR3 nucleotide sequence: TGCAGTGCTACCCCGGGACAGGGGTACACCGGGGAGCTGTTTTTT.